This T cell receptor (beta chain) was sequenced for a study of metastatic and nonmetastatic thyroid tumors. About the study: Across peripheral blood and tumor or nodule tissue samples taken from malignant and benign thyroid patients, the repertoires were compared with one another. Study-wide results and caveats: Benign nodules were reported to have significantly lower TCR beta diversity than malignant thyroid tumors, in blood and tumor.

There were no patients who had received any treatment before thyroid surgery. This CDR3 contains 14 residues. V dropped 5 bases and J dropped 5; count of bases not matched to a gene: 10. Germline V gene lookup returns CDR1 SQVTM and CDR2 ANQGSEA. This clone was counted at least ten times. Antigen specificity is unknown. As originally analysed: In papillary thyroid cancer, a distant-metastasis classifier was built using CDR3 differences across clinicopathological groups. TCRdb ran MiXCR on the PCR reads. What appears here as the V and J calls and clone size reflects TCRdb's work, not the paper's. The sample lists some 25,000 clones, approximately 22% occurring once.

Sequenced material: blood. The rearrangement uses TRBV29-1 and TRBJ2-5; 8 bases fit TRBD2. The receptor comes from a male donor with papillary thyroid cancer or a benign thyroid nodule (not recorded which). Some clones in this sample may be carry-over from other donors' samples. The CDR3 bases are TGCAGCGTTCTCAGCGGGAGTGTGGGGGAGACCCAGTACTTC. Amino acids: CSVLSGSVGETQYF. The full variable domain, its missing parts supplied by reference TRBV29-1 and TRBJ2-5, is SAVISQKPSRDICQRGTSLTIQCQVDSQVTMMFWYRQQPGQSLTLIATANQGSEATYESGFVIDKFPISRPNLTFSTLTVSNMSPEDSSIYLCSVLSGSVGETQYFGPGTRLLVL.